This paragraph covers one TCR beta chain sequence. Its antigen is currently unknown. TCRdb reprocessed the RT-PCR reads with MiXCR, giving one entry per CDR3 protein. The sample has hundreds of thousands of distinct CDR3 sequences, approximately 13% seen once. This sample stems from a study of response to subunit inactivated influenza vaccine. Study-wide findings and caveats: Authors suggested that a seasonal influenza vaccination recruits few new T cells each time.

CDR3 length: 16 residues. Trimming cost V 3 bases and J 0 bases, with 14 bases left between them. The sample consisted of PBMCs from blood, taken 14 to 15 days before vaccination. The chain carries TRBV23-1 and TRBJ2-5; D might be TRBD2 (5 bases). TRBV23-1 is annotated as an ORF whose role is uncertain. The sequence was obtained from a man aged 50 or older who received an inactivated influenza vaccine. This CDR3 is CASSHLAQLYQETQYF. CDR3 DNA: TGCGCCAGCAGTCACCTAGCACAGCTTTACCAAGAGACCCAGTACTTC.